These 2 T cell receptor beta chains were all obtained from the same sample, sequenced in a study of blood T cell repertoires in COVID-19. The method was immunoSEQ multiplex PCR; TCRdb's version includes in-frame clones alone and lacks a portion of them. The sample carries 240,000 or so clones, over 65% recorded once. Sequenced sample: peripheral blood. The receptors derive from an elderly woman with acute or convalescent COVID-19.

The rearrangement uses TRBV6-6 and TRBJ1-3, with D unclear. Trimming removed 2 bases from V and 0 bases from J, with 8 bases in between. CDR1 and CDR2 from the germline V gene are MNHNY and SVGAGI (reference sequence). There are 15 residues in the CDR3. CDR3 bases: TGTGCCAGCAGTTACCCCGGGAACTCTGGAAACACCATATATTTT. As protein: CASSYPGNSGNTIYF.

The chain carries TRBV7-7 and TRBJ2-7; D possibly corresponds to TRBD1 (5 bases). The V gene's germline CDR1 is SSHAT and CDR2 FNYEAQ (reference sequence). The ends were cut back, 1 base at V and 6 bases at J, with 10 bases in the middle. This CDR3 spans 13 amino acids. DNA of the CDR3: TGTGCCAGCAGCTTAGGGCAGGGTACCGAGCAGTACTTC. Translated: CASSLGQGTEQYF.